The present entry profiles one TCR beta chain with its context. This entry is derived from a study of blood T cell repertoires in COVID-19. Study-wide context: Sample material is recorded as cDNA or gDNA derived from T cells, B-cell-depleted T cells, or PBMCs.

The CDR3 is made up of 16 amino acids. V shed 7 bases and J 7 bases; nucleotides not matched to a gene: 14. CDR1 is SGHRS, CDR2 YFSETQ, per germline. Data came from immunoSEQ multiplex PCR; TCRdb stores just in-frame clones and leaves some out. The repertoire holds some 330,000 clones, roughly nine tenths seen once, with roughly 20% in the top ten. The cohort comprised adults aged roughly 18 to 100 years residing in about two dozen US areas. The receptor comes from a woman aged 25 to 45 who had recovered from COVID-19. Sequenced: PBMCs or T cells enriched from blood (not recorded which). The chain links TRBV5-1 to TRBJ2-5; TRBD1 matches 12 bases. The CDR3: CASAPGGGQGAGTQYF. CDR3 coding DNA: TGCGCCAGCGCCCCCGGCGGGGGACAGGGGGCAGGGACCCAGTACTTC.